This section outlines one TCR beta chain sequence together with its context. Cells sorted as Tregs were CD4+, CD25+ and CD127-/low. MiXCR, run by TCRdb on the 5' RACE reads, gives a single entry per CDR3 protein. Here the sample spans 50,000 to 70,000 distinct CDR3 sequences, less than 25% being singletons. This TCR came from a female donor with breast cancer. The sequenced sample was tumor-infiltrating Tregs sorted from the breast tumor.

The CDR3 bases are TGTGCCACCAGTGATTCGGGACTGGCGGGAGAGGGGCAGTTCTTC. Its translation: CATSDSGLAGEGQFF. The rearrangement uses TRBV24-1 and TRBJ2-1, with 7 bases aligning to TRBD2. V lost 2 bases, J lost 12 bases, and 12 bases stayed unmatched. The CDR3 is 15 residues long. CDR1 is KGHDR, CDR2 SFDVKD, per germline.